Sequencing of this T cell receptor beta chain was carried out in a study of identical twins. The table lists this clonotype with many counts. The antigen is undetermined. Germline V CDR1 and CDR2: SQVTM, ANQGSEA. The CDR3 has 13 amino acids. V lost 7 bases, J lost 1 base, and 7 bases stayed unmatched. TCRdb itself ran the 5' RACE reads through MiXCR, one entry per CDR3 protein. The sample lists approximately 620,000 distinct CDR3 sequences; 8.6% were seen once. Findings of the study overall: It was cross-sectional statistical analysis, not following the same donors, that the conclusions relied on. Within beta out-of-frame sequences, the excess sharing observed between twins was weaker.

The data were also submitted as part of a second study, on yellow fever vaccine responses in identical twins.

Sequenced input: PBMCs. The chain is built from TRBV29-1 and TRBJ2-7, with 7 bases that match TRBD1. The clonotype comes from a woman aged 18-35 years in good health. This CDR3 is CSGSEGASYEQYF. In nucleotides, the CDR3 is TGCAGCGGCTCCGAGGGGGCTTCCTACGAGCAGTACTTC.